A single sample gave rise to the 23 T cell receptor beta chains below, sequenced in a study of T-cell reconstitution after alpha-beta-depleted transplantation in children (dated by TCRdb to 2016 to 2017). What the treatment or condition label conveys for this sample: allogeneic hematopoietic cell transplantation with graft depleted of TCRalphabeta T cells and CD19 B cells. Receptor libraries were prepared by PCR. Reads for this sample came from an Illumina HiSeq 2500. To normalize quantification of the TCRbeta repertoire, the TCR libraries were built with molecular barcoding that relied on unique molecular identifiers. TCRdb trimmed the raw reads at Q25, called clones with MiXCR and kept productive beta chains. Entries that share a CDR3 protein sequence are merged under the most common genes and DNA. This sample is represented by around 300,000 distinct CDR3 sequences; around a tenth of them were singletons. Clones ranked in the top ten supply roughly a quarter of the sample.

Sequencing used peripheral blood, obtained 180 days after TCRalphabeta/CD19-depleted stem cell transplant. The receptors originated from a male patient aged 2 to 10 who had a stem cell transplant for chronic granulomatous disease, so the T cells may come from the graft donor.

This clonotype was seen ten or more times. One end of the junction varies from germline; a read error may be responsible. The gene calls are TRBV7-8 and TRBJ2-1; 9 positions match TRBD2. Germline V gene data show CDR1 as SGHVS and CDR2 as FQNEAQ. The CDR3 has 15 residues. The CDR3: CASSPRLREGLKLVF. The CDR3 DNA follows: TGTGCCAGCAGCCCTAGGTTGCGGGAGGGCCTTAAACTGGTCTTC.

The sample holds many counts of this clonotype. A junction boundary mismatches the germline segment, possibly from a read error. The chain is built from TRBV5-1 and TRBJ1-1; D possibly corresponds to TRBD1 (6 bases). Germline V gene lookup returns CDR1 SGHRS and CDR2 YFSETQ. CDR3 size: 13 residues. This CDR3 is CASSSQGNTEAFF. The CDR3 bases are TGTGCCAGCAGCTCACAGGGTAACACTGAAGCTTTCTTT.

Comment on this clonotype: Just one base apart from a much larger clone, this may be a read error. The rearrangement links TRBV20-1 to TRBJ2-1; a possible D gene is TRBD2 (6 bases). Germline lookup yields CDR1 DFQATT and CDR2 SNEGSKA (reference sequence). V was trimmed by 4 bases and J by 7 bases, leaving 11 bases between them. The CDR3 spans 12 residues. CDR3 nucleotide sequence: TGCAGTGCTATTTCTCTAGCGAATGAGCAGTTCTTC. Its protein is CSAISLANEQFF.

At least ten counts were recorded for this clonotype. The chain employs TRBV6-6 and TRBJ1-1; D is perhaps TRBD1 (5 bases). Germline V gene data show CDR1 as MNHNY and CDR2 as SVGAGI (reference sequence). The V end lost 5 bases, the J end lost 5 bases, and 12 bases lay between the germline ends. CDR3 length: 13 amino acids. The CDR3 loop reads CASSGGGLTEAFF. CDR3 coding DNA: TGTGCCAGCAGTGGGGGGGGGTTAACTGAAGCTTTCTTT.

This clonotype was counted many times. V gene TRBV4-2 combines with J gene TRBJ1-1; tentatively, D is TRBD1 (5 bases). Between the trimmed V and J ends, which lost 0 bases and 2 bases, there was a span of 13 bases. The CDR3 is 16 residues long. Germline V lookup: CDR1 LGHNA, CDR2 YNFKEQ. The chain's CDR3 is CASSQDVGVTNTEAFF. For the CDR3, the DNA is TGTGCCAGCAGCCAAGATGTAGGGGTTACAAACACTGAAGCTTTCTTT.

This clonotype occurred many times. The CDR3 loop reads CASSLVAGGDQQNIQYF. CDR3 nucleotides: TGTGCCAGCAGCTTGGTGGCGGGGGGCGACCAGCAAAACATTCAGTACTTC. The rearrangement links TRBV5-6 to TRBJ2-4; 8 bases are a match to TRBD2. The junction had 10 bases not matched to a gene; V was cut back by 0 bases and J by 5 bases. Germline CDR1 reads SGHDT; CDR2 reads YYEEEE. The CDR3 covers 17 residues.

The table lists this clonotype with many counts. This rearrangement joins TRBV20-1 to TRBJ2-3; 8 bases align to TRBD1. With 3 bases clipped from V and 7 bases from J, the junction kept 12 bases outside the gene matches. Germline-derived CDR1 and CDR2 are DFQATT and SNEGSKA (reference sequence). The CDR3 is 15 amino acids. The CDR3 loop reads CSASLDRVAVNTQYF. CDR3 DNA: TGCAGTGCTAGCCTGGACAGGGTCGCAGTGAATACGCAGTATTTT.

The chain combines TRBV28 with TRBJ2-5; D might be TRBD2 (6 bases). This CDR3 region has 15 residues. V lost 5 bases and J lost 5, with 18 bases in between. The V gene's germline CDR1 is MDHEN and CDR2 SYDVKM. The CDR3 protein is CASSSSGLPRETQYF. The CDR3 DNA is TGTGCCAGCAGTAGTTCGGGACTCCCGAGGGAGACCCAGTACTTC.

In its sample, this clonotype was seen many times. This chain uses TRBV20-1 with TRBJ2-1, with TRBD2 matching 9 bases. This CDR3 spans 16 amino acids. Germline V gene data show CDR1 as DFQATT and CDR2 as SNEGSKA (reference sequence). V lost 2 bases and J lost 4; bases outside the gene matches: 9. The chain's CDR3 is CSARFEGLAKYNEQFF. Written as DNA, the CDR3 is TGCAGTGCTAGATTCGAAGGACTAGCGAAATACAATGAGCAGTTCTTC.

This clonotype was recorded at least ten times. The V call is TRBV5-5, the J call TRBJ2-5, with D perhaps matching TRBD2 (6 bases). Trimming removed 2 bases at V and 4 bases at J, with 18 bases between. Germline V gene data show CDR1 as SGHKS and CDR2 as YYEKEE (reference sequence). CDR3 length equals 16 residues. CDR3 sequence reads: CASSFHFRDWPETQYF. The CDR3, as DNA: TGTGCCAGCAGCTTTCACTTTCGGGACTGGCCAGAGACCCAGTACTTC.

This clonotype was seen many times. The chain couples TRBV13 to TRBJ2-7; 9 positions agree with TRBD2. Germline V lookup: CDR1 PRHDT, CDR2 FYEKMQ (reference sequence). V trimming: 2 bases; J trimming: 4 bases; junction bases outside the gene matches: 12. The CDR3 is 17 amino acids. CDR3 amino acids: CASSLRGGRAERYEQYF. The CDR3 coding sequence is TGTGCCAGCAGCTTACGGGGCGGGAGGGCCGAACGATACGAGCAGTACTTC.

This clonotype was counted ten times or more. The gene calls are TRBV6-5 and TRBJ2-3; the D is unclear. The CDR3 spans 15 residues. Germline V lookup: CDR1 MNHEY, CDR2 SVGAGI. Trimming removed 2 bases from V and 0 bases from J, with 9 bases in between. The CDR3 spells CASSYVPGSTDTQYF. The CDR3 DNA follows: TGTGCCAGCAGTTACGTCCCGGGCAGCACAGATACGCAGTATTTT.

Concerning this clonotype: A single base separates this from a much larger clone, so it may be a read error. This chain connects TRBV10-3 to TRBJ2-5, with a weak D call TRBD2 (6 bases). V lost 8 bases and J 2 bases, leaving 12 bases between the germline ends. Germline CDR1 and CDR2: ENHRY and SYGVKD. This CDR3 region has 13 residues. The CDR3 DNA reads TGTGCCATCCGGGAGCTGATGCAAGAGACCCAGTACTTC. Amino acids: CAIRELMQETQYF.

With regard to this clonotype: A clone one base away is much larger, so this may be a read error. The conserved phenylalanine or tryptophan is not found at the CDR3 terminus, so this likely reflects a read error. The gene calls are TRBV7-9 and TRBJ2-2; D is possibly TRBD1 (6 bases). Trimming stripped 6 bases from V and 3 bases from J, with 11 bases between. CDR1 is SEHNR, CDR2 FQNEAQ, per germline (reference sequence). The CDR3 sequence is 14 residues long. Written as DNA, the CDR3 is TGTGCCAGCAGGTGGACAGAGTACACCGGGGAGCTGTTTTCT. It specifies CASRWTEYTGELFS.

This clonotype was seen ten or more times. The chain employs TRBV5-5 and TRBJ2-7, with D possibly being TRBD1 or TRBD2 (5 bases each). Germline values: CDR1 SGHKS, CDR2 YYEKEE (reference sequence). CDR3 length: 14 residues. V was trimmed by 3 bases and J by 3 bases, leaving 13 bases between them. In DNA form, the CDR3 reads TGTGCCAGCAGCTACCCGGGACGGGTCTACGAGCAGTACTTC. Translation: CASSYPGRVYEQYF. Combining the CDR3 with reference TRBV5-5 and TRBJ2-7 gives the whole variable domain DAGVTQSPTHLIKTRGQQVTLRCSPISGHKSVSWYQQVLGQGPQFIFQYYEKEERGRGNFPDRFSARQFPNYSSELNVNALLLGDSALYLCASSYPGRVYEQYFGPGTRLTVT.

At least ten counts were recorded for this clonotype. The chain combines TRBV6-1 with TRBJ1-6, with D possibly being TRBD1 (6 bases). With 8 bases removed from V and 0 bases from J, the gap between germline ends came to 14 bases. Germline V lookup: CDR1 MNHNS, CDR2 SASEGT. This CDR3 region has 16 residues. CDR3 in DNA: TGTGCCAGCCACCATACAGGGAGCTCCTATAATTCACCCCTCCACTTT. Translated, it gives CASHHTGSSYNSPLHF.

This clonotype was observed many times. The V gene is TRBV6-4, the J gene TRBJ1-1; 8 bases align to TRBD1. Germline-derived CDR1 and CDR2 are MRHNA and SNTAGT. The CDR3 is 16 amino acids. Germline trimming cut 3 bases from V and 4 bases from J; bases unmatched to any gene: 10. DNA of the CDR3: TGTGCCAGCAGTGAGGTGCCAGGGGGCGGGAGCACTGAAGCTTTCTTT. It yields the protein CASSEVPGGGSTEAFF.

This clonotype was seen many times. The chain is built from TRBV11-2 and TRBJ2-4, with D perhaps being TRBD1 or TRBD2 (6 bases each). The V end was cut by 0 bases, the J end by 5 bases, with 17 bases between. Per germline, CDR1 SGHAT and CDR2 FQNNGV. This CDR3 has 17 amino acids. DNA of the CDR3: TGTGCCAGCAGCTTAGATCTCGGGGGCTTGGGGCAAAACATTCAGTACTTC. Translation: CASSLDLGGLGQNIQYF.

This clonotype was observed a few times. CDR3 DNA: TGTGCCAGCTCACCAAAGATAGCGGGTGGCGAGCAGTACTTC. Translated, it gives CASSPKIAGGEQYF. The chain uses TRBV18 and TRBJ2-7; 7 bases fit TRBD2. There are 14 residues in the CDR3. Germline values: CDR1 KGHSH, CDR2 LQKENI. Trimming removed 2 bases from V and 6 bases from J; junction bases left unmatched: 7.

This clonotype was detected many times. CDR3 sequence reads: CASSLEGQGTGELFF. CDR3 nucleotide sequence: TGCGCCAGCAGCTTGGAAGGGCAGGGCACCGGGGAGCTGTTTTTT. The rearrangement uses TRBV5-1 and TRBJ2-2; D possibly corresponds to TRBD1 (5 bases). The V and J ends lost 0 bases and 4 bases respectively, with 10 bases between them. Germline V gives CDR1 SGHRS, CDR2 YFSETQ. The CDR3 is 15 amino acids.

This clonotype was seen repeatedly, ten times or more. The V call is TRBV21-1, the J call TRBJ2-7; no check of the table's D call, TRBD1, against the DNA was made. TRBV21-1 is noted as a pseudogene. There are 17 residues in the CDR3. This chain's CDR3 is CASSTHWGSTSTYEQYF. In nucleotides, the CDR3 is TGTGCCAGCAGCACGCACTGGGGGTCCACTTCAACCTACGAGCAGTACTTC.

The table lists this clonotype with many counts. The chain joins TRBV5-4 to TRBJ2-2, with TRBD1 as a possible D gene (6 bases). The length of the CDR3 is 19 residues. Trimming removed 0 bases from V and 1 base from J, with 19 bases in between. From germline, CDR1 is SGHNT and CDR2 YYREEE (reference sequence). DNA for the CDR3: TGTGCCAGCAGCTTGGCCTACAGGGACCATCCTCTGAACACCGGGGAGCTGTTTTTT. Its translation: CASSLAYRDHPLNTGELFF.

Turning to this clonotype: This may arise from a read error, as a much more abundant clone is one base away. CDR3 protein: CASSVSIAGTGDGDTF. CDR3 in DNA: TGTGCCAGCAGTGTATCCATCGCCGGGACAGGGGATGGCGACACCTTC. The V call is TRBV27, the J call TRBJ1-2; 10 bases fit TRBD1. Germline CDR1 MNHEY, CDR2 SMNVEV (reference sequence). The CDR3 has 16 amino acids.